Listed below are T cell receptor beta chains from one sample, sequenced in a study of T cell responses to AZD1222 COVID-19 vaccine. Profiling relied on immunoSEQ multiplex PCR, and the TCRdb table lists in-frame clones only, not all of them. The profile shows about 150,000 clones, over 70% of them singletons. Here the sequenced sample was peripheral blood, taken 28 days after the second AZD1222 dose. The receptors here all came from an adult who received the AZD1222 COVID-19 vaccine. Each CDR3 is given with its conserved first and last residue. The D gene is left open where the match is weak. Expanded clones are given a class, and other clones once, few, many or no size at all.

v_call	j_call	clone_size	d_call	cdr3_length	cdr3_nt	cdr3_aa
TRBV7-8	TRBJ2-3	.	.	14	TGTGCCAGCAGCGCCGCGGACACGACAGATACGCAGTATTTT	CASSAADTTDTQYF
TRBV19	TRBJ2-2	.	.	15	TGTGCCAGTAGTATTGATCGGCTAACCGCCGGGGAGCTGTTTTTT	CASSIDRLTAGELFF
TRBV28	TRBJ2-7	.	TRBD2	14	TGTGCCAGCACAAATCCCGGGGGGTGGTACGAGCAGTACTTC	CASTNPGGWYEQYF
TRBV9	TRBJ1-6	.	.	14	TGTGCCAGCAGCGTTAGCCAGGATAATTCACCCCTCCACTTT	CASSVSQDNSPLHF
TRBV2	TRBJ2-7	.	.	15	TGTGCCAGCAGTGAAGGGGGTCGGGGGATATCCGAGCAGTACTTC	CASSEGGRGISEQYF
TRBV4-3	TRBJ1-4	.	.	16	TGCGCCAGCAGCCAAGATGTTGGGGGGGTAGGTGAAAAACTGTTTTTT	CASSQDVGGVGEKLFF
TRBV7-2	TRBJ2-7	once	.	15	TGTGCCAGCAGCTTAGGGACCCTACCGGGTTACGAGCAGTACTTC	CASSLGTLPGYEQYF
TRBV6-5	TRBJ1-1	.	.	12	TGTGCCAGCACTACCGGGAGCACTGAAGCTTTCTTT	CASTTGSTEAFF
TRBV7-2	TRBJ2-1	.	.	17	TGTGCCAGCAGCTTATACAGGGAAAGCGGTACTGACAATGAGCAGTTCTTC	CASSLYRESGTDNEQFF
TRBV29-1	TRBJ1-1	.	.	13	TGCAGCGTTGCTGGAGCTCAGAACACTGAAGCTTTCTTT	CSVAGAQNTEAFF
TRBV2	TRBJ2-5	.	TRBD2	16	TGTGCCAGTAGGATCGCAGGCGGGGGAGGGTCAGAGACCCAGTACTTC	CASRIAGGGGSETQYF
TRBV27	TRBJ2-5	.	TRBD2	15	TGTGCCAGCAGTTCCGCGGGAGCCGGACAAGAGACCCAGTACTTC	CASSSAGAGQETQYF
TRBV7-2	TRBJ2-3	.	.	17	TGTGCCAGCAGCTTACGAACTTGGACCCCGGGGGCAGATACGCAGTATTTT	CASSLRTWTPGADTQYF
TRBV5-1	TRBJ1-4	.	.	15	TGCGCCAGCAGCTTGACCCAGGTGGTTGGTGAAAAACTGTTTTTT	CASSLTQVVGEKLFF
TRBV6-6	TRBJ2-2	.	TRBD2	14	TGTGCCACTCTCGGGGGGGCCGCCACCGGGGAGCTGTTTTTT	CATLGGAATGELFF
TRBV10-3	TRBJ2-2	.	.	16	TGTGCCATCAGTGAACGGAGGGCGACGGACACCGGGGAGCTGTTTTTT	CAISERRATDTGELFF
TRBV6-2/TRBV6-3	TRBJ2-7	.	.	11	TGTGCCAGCAGTCAACAGTACGAGCAGTACTTC	CASSQQYEQYF
TRBV3-1/TRBV3-2	TRBJ2-7	.	TRBD2	15	TGTGCCAGCAGCCAACGGACTAGCGGATCCTACGAGCAGTACTTC	CASSQRTSGSYEQYF
TRBV3-1/TRBV3-2	TRBJ2-5	.	.	11	TGTGCCAGCAGCTCGCAAGAGACCCAGTACTTC	CASSSQETQYF
TRBV7-2	TRBJ2-1	.	TRBD2	17	TGTGCCAGCAGCCTTATCTCCGGGACTAGCGGTGACAATGAGCAGTTCTTC	CASSLISGTSGDNEQFF
TRBV30	TRBJ2-5	.	.	16	TGTGCCTGGAATCTCCCCGGGGCAGGGTCAGAAGAGACCCAGTACTTC	CAWNLPGAGSEETQYF
TRBV18	TRBJ2-7	once	TRBD1	12	TGTGCCAGCTCACCAGACAGGGGTTGGCAGTACTTC	CASSPDRGWQYF
TRBV24-1	TRBJ2-3	.	.	14	TGTGCCACCGCCTCGGTGGACAGCACAGATACGCAGTATTTT	CATASVDSTDTQYF
TRBV5-1	TRBJ2-7	.	TRBD2	15	TGCGCCAGCAGCCAACTAGCGGGGTTAACCTACGAGCAGTACTTC	CASSQLAGLTYEQYF
TRBV6-5	TRBJ1-5	.	TRBD1	13	TGTGCCAGCAGTTGGGACAGGGAACAGCCCCAGCATTTT	CASSWDREQPQHF
TRBV6-5	TRBJ2-5	.	TRBD2	15	TGTGCCAGCATTTGGACTAGCGGTTCGGCAGAGACCCAGTACTTC	CASIWTSGSAETQYF
TRBV9	TRBJ1-1	once	.	14	TGTGCCAGCAGCGTAGGTAATCGGGACACTGAAGCTTTCTTT	CASSVGNRDTEAFF
TRBV5-4	TRBJ2-3	.	TRBD2	17	TGTGCCAGCAGACCCGGGACTAGCGGGAGGAGCACAGATACGCAGTATTTT	CASRPGTSGRSTDTQYF
TRBV30	TRBJ1-3	.	.	14	TGTGCCTGGAATCGGGCAGTCTCTGGAAACACCATATATTTT	CAWNRAVSGNTIYF
TRBV11-2	TRBJ2-7	.	TRBD1	15	TGTGCCAGCAGCTTAGGACAGGGCTTATTCTACGAGCAGTACTTC	CASSLGQGLFYEQYF
TRBV19	TRBJ2-3	.	TRBD2	20	TGTGCCAGTAGTATCCAAACTTGGACTAGCGGGACCGTAAGCACAGATACGCAGTATTTT	CASSIQTWTSGTVSTDTQYF
TRBV2	TRBJ1-2	.	.	10	TGTGCCAGCAGTGGAGGTGGCTACACCTTC	CASSGGGYTF
TRBV4-3	TRBJ2-5	.	.	15	TGCGCCAGCAGCCAAGAGGGGGCCAGGGGCGAGACCCAGTACTTC	CASSQEGARGETQYF
TRBV10-3	TRBJ2-2	.	TRBD1	16	TGTGCCATCAGTGCACCGGGACAGGGAATTAGCGGGGAGCTGTTTTTT	CAISAPGQGISGELFF
TRBV6-5	TRBJ1-6	few	TRBD1	15	TGTGCCAGCAGTACCGGGACAGGGGAAAATTCACCCCTCCACTTT	CASSTGTGENSPLHF
TRBV3-1/TRBV3-2	TRBJ2-7	.	.	11	TGTGCCAGCAGCCAAGCTGCCGAGCAGTACTTC	CASSQAAEQYF
TRBV6-4	TRBJ1-5	.	.	19	TGTGCCAGCAGTGACCATCCTCAAATCCATGTTCGGGGCAATCAGCCCCAGCATTTT	CASSDHPQIHVRGNQPQHF
TRBV28	TRBJ1-1	.	TRBD1	16	TGTGCCAGCAGGCCTCCCAACGGACAGGGGAGTTCTGAAGCTTTCTTT	CASRPPNGQGSSEAFF
TRBV19	TRBJ2-3	.	.	15	TGTGCCAGTACCCCAGACGGGGACTCCACAGATACGCAGTATTTT	CASTPDGDSTDTQYF
TRBV4-1	TRBJ2-1	few	.	16	TGCGCCAGCAGCCTGACTCCGGGACTGCTATACAATGAGCAGTTCTTC	CASSLTPGLLYNEQFF
TRBV4-2	TRBJ2-3	.	.	13	TGTGCCAGCAGCCTTGGGCTCACAGATACGCAGTATTTT	CASSLGLTDTQYF
TRBV25-1	TRBJ2-3	.	.	16	TGTGCCAGCAGTGAATCGGACCCCTGGATCGTAGATACGCAGTATTTT	CASSESDPWIVDTQYF
TRBV7-8	TRBJ2-1	few	TRBD2	17	TGTGCCAGCAGCTGGGGGGGTGCGGGAGGGCCCTACAATGAGCAGTTCTTC	CASSWGGAGGPYNEQFF
TRBV27	TRBJ2-3	.	TRBD2	14	TGTGCCAGCAGACTAGCGTTGAGCACAGATACGCAGTATTTT	CASRLALSTDTQYF
TRBV18	TRBJ2-1	.	.	17	TGTGCCAGCTCACCCCCCGTTGGCGGGACCGCCTACAATGAGCAGTTCTTC	CASSPPVGGTAYNEQFF
TRBV6-2/TRBV6-3	TRBJ2-7	.	TRBD2	17	TGTGCCAGCAGTAAGGGGCCGGGGGGAGCGAGTTCCTACGAGCAGTACTTC	CASSKGPGGASSYEQYF